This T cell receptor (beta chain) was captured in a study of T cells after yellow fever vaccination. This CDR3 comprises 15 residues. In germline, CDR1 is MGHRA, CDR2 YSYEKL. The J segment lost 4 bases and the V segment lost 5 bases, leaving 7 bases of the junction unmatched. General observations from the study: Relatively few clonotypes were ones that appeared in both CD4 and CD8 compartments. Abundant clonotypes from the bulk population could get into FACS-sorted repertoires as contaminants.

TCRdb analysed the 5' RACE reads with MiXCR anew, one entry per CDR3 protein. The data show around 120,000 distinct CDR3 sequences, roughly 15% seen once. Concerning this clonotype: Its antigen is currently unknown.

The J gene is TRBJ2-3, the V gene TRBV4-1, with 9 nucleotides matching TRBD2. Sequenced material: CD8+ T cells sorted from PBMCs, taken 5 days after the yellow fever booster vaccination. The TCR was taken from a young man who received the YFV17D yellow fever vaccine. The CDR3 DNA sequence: TGCGCCAGCAGCTACGGGACTAGCCTTGCAGATACGCAGTATTTT. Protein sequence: CASSYGTSLADTQYF.